The following is a T cell receptor beta chain sequence with its context. Repertoires were generated with immunoSEQ multiplex PCR, while TCRdb's copy carries only in-frame clones and drops some. The sample consists of roughly 310,000 clones, around 89% of them appearing once. These data come from a study of blood T cell repertoires in COVID-19. Trimming pared 1 base from V and 4 bases from J, leaving 9 bases between. Per the germline V gene, CDR1 is SGHRS and CDR2 is YFSETQ. The CDR3 spans 14 residues. The J gene is TRBJ1-3, the V gene TRBV5-1; perhaps TRBD1 as D (6 bases). The sample was peripheral blood. This receptor was identified in a woman aged 45-59 years with active or convalescent COVID-19. The CDR3 DNA sequence: TGCGCCAGCAGCTTGTCAGGGGTCGGAAACACCATATATTTT. Its translation is CASSLSGVGNTIYF.